There are a few counts of the clone carrying this TCR beta chain. The sample is drawn from a study of T-cell reconstitution after alpha-beta-depleted transplantation in children. V lost 3 bases to trimming and J lost 6 bases, with 10 bases between them. The V gene's germline CDR1 is DFQATT and CDR2 SNEGSKA (reference sequence). The CDR3 covers 12 residues. Unique molecular identifiers featured in how the TCRbeta library was prepared. TCRdb used MiXCR to reprocess the PCR reads, holding one entry per CDR3 protein. This table has almost 400,000 distinct CDR3 sequences, roughly 21% appearing once. The chain carries TRBV20-1 and TRBJ2-3; no clear D. Here the sequenced sample was PBMCs from the stem cell graft donor, taken from the stem cell graft. This receptor was obtained from a human donor who donated a stem cell graft to a child with acute myeloid leukemia. The CDR3 DNA sequence: TGCAGTGCTAGGGATAGGGCGGATACGCAGTATTTT. This sequence encodes CSARDRADTQYF.